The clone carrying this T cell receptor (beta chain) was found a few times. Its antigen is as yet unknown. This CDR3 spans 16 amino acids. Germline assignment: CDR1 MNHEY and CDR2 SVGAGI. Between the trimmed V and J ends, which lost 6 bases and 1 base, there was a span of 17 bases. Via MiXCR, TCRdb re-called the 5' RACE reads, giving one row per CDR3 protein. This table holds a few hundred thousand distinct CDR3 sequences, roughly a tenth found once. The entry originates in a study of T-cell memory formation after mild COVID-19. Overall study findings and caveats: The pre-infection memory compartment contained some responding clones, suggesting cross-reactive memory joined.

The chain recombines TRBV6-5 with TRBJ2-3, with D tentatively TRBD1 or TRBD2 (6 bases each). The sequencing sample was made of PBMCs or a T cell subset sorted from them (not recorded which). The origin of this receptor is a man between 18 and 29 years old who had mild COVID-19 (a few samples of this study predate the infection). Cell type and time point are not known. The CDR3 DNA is TGTGCCAGCAGACCCTTGAGGGGGGTCCGCACAGATACGCAGTATTTT. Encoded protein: CASRPLRGVRTDTQYF.